The next 5 T cell receptor beta chains were all read from a single sample in a study of T cell repertoires in cytomegalovirus infection. Their antigens are not known. Each CDR3 protein gets one entry after TCRdb re-called the reads with MiXCR. The top ten clones hold 48% of a sample with about 570,000 distinct CDR3 sequences, 35% to 50% of them seen once. The specimen comprised cultured PBMCs, sampled from culture after CMV antigen stimulation. All receptors come from a human donor in good health (CMV status not recorded). Some clones in this sample may be carry-over from other donors' samples.

This chain links TRBV19 with TRBJ2-2, with TRBD2 matching 7 bases. This CDR3 comprises 15 residues. Germline CDR1 reads LNHDA; CDR2 reads SQIVND (reference sequence). V trimming: 9 bases; J trimming: 7 bases; junction bases outside the gene matches: 14. The CDR3, as DNA: TGTGCCAGCCACCGCACAGCGGGGCATGACGGGGAGCTGTTTTTT. Its protein is CASHRTAGHDGELFF.

The chain combines TRBV28 with TRBJ2-2; D remains unclear. V lost 5 bases to trimming and J lost 4 bases, with 14 bases between them. CDR3 length: 15 residues. Germline CDR1 reads MDHEN; CDR2 reads SYDVKM. The CDR3 loop reads CASSLLSVATGELFF. In nucleotides, the CDR3 is TGTGCCAGCAGTCTTCTTTCGGTGGCCACCGGGGAGCTGTTTTTT.

This clonotype showed up just a few times. The gene calls are TRBV5-1 and TRBJ2-5; D could derive from TRBD1 or TRBD2 (5 bases each). CDR1 and CDR2 (germline): SGHRS, YFSETQ. Deletions cut 4 bases from V and 1 base from J, with 14 bases between. This CDR3 spans 15 amino acids. Written as DNA, the CDR3 is TGCGCCAGCAGCACGACGGGACCGAGCCAAGAGACCCAGTACTTC. Protein: CASSTTGPSQETQYF.

This clonotype was counted between two and nine times. The chain recombines TRBV7-9 with TRBJ2-4; TRBD1 aligns across 7 bases. The CDR3 runs 15 residues. Germline loops: CDR1 SEHNR, CDR2 FQNEAQ (reference sequence). The V gene end was trimmed by 5 bases and the J gene end by 2 bases; junction bases not matched to a gene: 6. CDR3 sequence: CASSPRGTPKNIQYF. CDR3 bases: TGTGCCAGCAGCCCCAGGGGGACCCCCAAAAACATTCAGTACTTC. Complete variable domain (other parts from reference TRBV7-9 and TRBJ2-4): DTGVSQNPRHKITKRGQNVTFRCDPISEHNRLYWYRQTLGQGPEFLTYFQNEAQLEKSRLLSDRFSAERPKGSFSTLEIQRTEQGDSAMYLCASSPRGTPKNIQYFGAGTRLSVL.

A few counts support this clonotype. This chain joins TRBV12-3 or TRBV12-4 and TRBJ1-2, with a weak D call TRBD1 (6 bases). The V end lost 0 bases, the J end lost 6 bases, and 29 bases lay between the germline ends. The length of the CDR3 is 20 residues. CDR3 in DNA: TGTGCCAGCAGTTTAGCGCTAGGCAGGGGACCCCCGATGCATAGTAATGGCTACACCTTC. Its translation: CASSLALGRGPPMHSNGYTF.